A selection of T cell receptor beta chains follows, all from one sample in a study of response to subunit inactivated influenza vaccine. TCRdb passed the RT-PCR reads through MiXCR, listing each CDR3 protein once. The sample lists more than 550,000 distinct CDR3 sequences; 11% were seen once. The sample was also linked to a second study, of T cells expressing NK-cell markers.

Sequences were derived from PBMCs from blood, sampled on the day of vaccination. The receptors come from a man aged 50-60 years who received an inactivated influenza vaccine. CDR3s include the opening cysteine and the closing phenylalanine or tryptophan. The D gene is left open where the match is weak. Size tells how often a clone was seen (once, few, many) or the class of an expanded clone, and some rows leave it out.

j_call clone_size v_call d_call cdr3_aa cdr3_nt
TRBJ2-3 - TRBV6-2/TRBV6-3 TRBD2 CASSSGLAVDTQYF TGTGCCAGCAGTTCGGGACTAGCTGTGGATACGCAGTATTTT
TRBJ2-1 few TRBV6-2/TRBV6-3 TRBD1 CASSLTGLNEQFF TGTGCCAGCAGCCTGACAGGGCTCAATGAGCAGTTCTTC
TRBJ2-7 - TRBV12-3/TRBV12-4 - CASSTGTLTYEQYF TGTGCCAGCAGTACCGGGACCCTGACCTACGAGCAGTACTTC
TRBJ2-7 many TRBV7-9 - CASSPEGGTYEQYF TGTGCCAGCAGCCCCGAAGGGGGGACCTACGAGCAGTACTTC
TRBJ1-2 few TRBV10-3 TRBD1 CAIAYGDRDYRGYTF TGTGCCATTGCGTATGGGGACAGGGATTATCGGGGCTACACCTTC
TRBJ2-1 many TRBV7-2 - CASSPLVANEQFF TGTGCCAGCAGCCCACTAGTCGCCAATGAGCAGTTCTTC
TRBJ2-5 - TRBV12-3/TRBV12-4 TRBD2 CASSLGARLAGGQETQYF TGTGCCAGCAGTTTAGGGGCCCGGCTAGCGGGGGGCCAAGAGACCCAGTACTTC
TRBJ2-7 few TRBV15 - CATSRPGRSYEQYF TGTGCCACCAGCAGACCGGGACGGTCCTACGAGCAGTACTTC
TRBJ1-2 - TRBV21-1 - CASSNLLPGTGYGYTF TGTGCCAGCAGCAACTTACTTCCCGGGACAGGGTATGGCTACACCTTC
TRBJ2-1 many TRBV18 - CASSPPTSNNEQFF TGTGCCAGCTCACCACCTACTAGTAACAATGAGCAGTTCTTC
TRBJ2-7 - TRBV10-3 TRBD1 CATRQGVYEQYF TGTGCCACTCGTCAGGGGGTCTACGAGCAGTACTTC
TRBJ2-7 - TRBV4-3 TRBD2 CASSQLAESSYEQYF TGCGCCAGCAGCCAACTAGCGGAATCCTCCTACGAGCAGTACTTC
TRBJ2-1 - TRBV7-3 TRBD2 CASRETSGRNEQFF TGTGCCAGCAGGGAAACTAGCGGGAGGAATGAGCAGTTCTTC
TRBJ1-2 - TRBV29-1 - CSLRSNYGYTF TGCAGCCTACGGAGTAACTATGGCTACACCTTC
TRBJ2-1 many TRBV2 - CASSRMGGSNEQFF TGTGCCAGCAGTCGTATGGGGGGATCGAATGAGCAGTTCTTC
TRBJ2-3 - TRBV27 TRBD2 CASTLLAVGPPDTQYF TGTGCCAGCACCCTACTAGCGGTAGGGCCCCCAGATACGCAGTATTTT
TRBJ1-6 - TRBV12-3/TRBV12-4 - CASRSGTSNSPLHF TGTGCCAGCAGATCCGGGACAAGCAATTCACCCCTCCACTTT
TRBJ2-1 - TRBV29-1 - CSVEDQRGTNEQFF TGCAGCGTTGAAGATCAGAGGGGGACGAATGAGCAGTTCTTC
TRBJ1-2 many TRBV9 TRBD1 CASSVGTGEYGGYTF TGTGCCAGCAGCGTAGGGACAGGGGAATACGGTGGCTACACCTTC
TRBJ2-1 - TRBV20-1 TRBD2 CSAVAGGRLNEQFF TGCAGTGCTGTAGCGGGAGGGCGACTGAATGAGCAGTTCTTC
TRBJ1-5 few TRBV20-1 - CSATTGRNQPQHF TGCAGTGCTACGACGGGGCGCAATCAGCCCCAGCATTTT
TRBJ1-2 - TRBV12-3/TRBV12-4 - CASSLGIGSVYGYTF TGTGCCAGCAGTTTAGGGATAGGGAGTGTCTATGGCTACACCTTC
TRBJ2-7 - TRBV4-1 TRBD2 CASSQDFSGSFNEQYF TGCGCCAGCAGCCAAGATTTTAGCGGGAGCTTCAACGAGCAGTACTTC
TRBJ2-1 many TRBV2 TRBD2 CASKLAGDNEQFF TGTGCCAGCAAACTAGCGGGGGACAATGAGCAGTTCTTC
TRBJ2-2 many TRBV6-1 - CASSGTVNTGELFF TGTGCCAGCAGTGGGACGGTGAACACCGGGGAGCTGTTTTTT
TRBJ2-3 few TRBV28 - CASSKWGTRLTDTQYF TGTGCCAGCAGCAAATGGGGGACAAGACTCACAGATACGCAGTATTTT
TRBJ2-7 few TRBV5-1 TRBD1 CASSSRQGVIYEQYF TGCGCCAGCAGCTCCCGACAGGGTGTGATCTACGAGCAGTACTTC
TRBJ2-3 - TRBV7-9 TRBD2 CASSTGGLAGFTDTQYF TGTGCCAGCAGCACCGGGGGGCTAGCGGGGTTCACAGATACGCAGTATTTT
TRBJ2-7 few TRBV11-2 - CASSLGWRVREQYF TGTGCCAGCAGCTTAGGTTGGAGGGTGCGCGAGCAGTACTTC
TRBJ2-2 many TRBV6-1 - CASREVFGELFF TGTGCCAGCAGGGAGGTTTTTGGGGAGCTGTTTTTT
TRBJ1-5 few TRBV15 - CATSIHTNQPQHF TGTGCCACCAGCATTCATACCAATCAGCCCCAGCATTTT
TRBJ2-1 few TRBV21-1 - CASSLGGTPPYNEQFF TGTGCCAGCAGCTTAGGCGGGACCCCCCCCTACAATGAGCAGTTCTTC
TRBJ2-1 - TRBV28 TRBD2 CASSPPGLAGIENEQFF TGTGCCAGCAGTCCCCCGGGACTAGCGGGAATCGAGAATGAGCAGTTCTTC
TRBJ2-1 - TRBV25-1 - CASTQGKQFF TGTGCCAGCACACAGGGCAAGCAGTTCTTC
TRBJ1-3 many TRBV5-1 TRBD1 CASSRGQISGNTIYF TGCGCCAGCAGTAGGGGGCAGATCTCTGGAAACACCATATATTTT
TRBJ2-5 few TRBV28 TRBD2 CASSSRLAEETQYF TGTGCCAGCAGTTCCAGACTAGCGGAAGAGACCCAGTACTTC
TRBJ2-7 many TRBV2 TRBD2 CASSGTSGGISYEQYF TGTGCCAGCAGCGGGACTAGCGGGGGGATCTCCTACGAGCAGTACTTC
TRBJ1-1 few TRBV6-2/TRBV6-3 - CASSERQNTEAFF TGTGCCAGCAGCGAGAGGCAGAACACTGAAGCTTTCTTT
TRBJ1-5 - TRBV6-1 - CASSESWSQPQHF TGTGCCAGCAGTGAATCGTGGAGTCAGCCCCAGCATTTT
TRBJ2-2 - TRBV12-3/TRBV12-4 TRBD1 CASSGTGDTGELFF TGTGCCAGCAGTGGGACAGGGGACACCGGGGAGCTGTTTTTT
TRBJ2-7 - TRBV4-1 TRBD2 CASSQGVAGGISEQYF TGCGCCAGCAGCCAAGGGGTAGCGGGGGGAATAAGTGAGCAGTACTTC
TRBJ2-1 - TRBV3-1 - CASSQRVEHFF TGTGCCAGCAGCCAAAGGGTTGAGCACTTCTTC
TRBJ1-2 few TRBV12-3/TRBV12-4 - CASSAGLRGGYGYTF TGTGCCAGCAGTGCCGGACTTAGGGGGGGCTATGGCTACACCTTC
TRBJ1-2 many TRBV10-3 TRBD1 CAISESTGGGSHGYTF TGTGCCATCAGTGAGTCTACAGGGGGCGGCTCTCATGGCTACACCTTC
TRBJ1-2 - TRBV12-3/TRBV12-4 - CASSRGGWLGGYTF TGTGCCAGCAGCCGCGGGGGCTGGCTGGGGGGCTACACCTTC
TRBJ2-1 - TRBV5-1 - CASSTGTWGYNEQFF TGCGCCAGCAGCACCGGGACCTGGGGCTACAATGAGCAGTTCTTC